Shown below are 25 T cell receptor beta chains from a single sample sequenced in a study of blood T cell repertoires in COVID-19. TCRdb keeps only in-frame clones here, not all; method: immunoSEQ multiplex PCR. The sample holds roughly 100,000 clones, approximately 89% seen once. Input material: peripheral blood. These receptors all stem from a woman aged 80 or over in a cohort sampled during active COVID-19.

V and J are TRBV5-1 and TRBJ2-5, with 7 positions matching TRBD1. V was clipped by 2 bases and J by 5 bases; unmatched bases: 6. The CDR3 runs to 14 residues. Germline V CDR1 and CDR2: SGHRS, YFSETQ. The CDR3 sequence: CASSLRQGPETQYF. CDR3 coding DNA: TGCGCCAGCAGCTTAAGACAGGGTCCGGAGACCCAGTACTTC.

The chain joins TRBV20-1 to TRBJ1-1, with 8 bases fitting TRBD1. The CDR3 covers 14 residues. Per germline, CDR1 DFQATT and CDR2 SNEGSKA (reference sequence). J lost 2 bases, V lost 3 bases, and 5 bases had no gene match. CDR3 nucleotide sequence: TGCAGTGCTAGTGAGGGACAGGTAAACACTGAAGCTTTCTTT. It yields the protein CSASEGQVNTEAFF.

The genes are TRBV2 and TRBJ1-1; D call uncertain. Germline assignment: CDR1 SNHLY and CDR2 FYNNEI. The CDR3 totals 11 residues. V shed 5 bases and J shed 5 bases, with 6 bases lying between them. The CDR3, as DNA: TGTGCCAGCAGTTTAGAGACTGAAGCTTTCTTT. Protein product: CASSLETEAFF.

The rearrangement links TRBV12-5 to TRBJ1-2, with TRBD1 as a possible D gene (6 bases). With 2 bases removed from V and 8 bases from J, the gap between germline ends came to 12 bases. This CDR3 region has 13 residues. The germline gives CDR1 LGHNT, CDR2 FRNRAP. In DNA, the CDR3 is TGTGCTAGTGGTTTGTCGATGACAGGAGGCTACACCTTC. This codes for CASGLSMTGGYTF.

This clone is a singleton in its sample. The rearrangement joins TRBV7-3 to TRBJ2-7; tentatively, D is TRBD2 (6 bases). V was shortened by 5 bases and J by 2 bases, with 10 bases between the two germline ends. This CDR3 comprises 13 residues. From germline, CDR1 is SGHTA and CDR2 FQGTGA. CDR3 nucleotides: TGTGCCAGCAGCCCATCGGGGGCCTACGAGCAGTACTTC. Translating gives CASSPSGAYEQYF.

V gene TRBV19 combines with J gene TRBJ1-5, with D perhaps matching TRBD1 (6 bases). Germline V gene sequence: CDR1 LNHDA, CDR2 SQIVND (reference sequence). The CDR3 has 15 amino acids. Deletions cut 1 base from V and 3 bases from J, with 10 bases between. CDR3 in DNA: TGTGCCAGTAGTATAGCGGGACATTTCAATCAGCCCCAGCATTTT. Amino acids: CASSIAGHFNQPQHF.

The rearrangement joins TRBV12-5 to TRBJ1-3, with 8 bases aligning to TRBD1. Germline CDR1 and CDR2: LGHNT and FRNRAP. Losses at the gene ends were 4 bases for V and 7 bases for J; bases not matched to a gene: 9. The CDR3 sequence is 15 residues long. The CDR3 DNA reads as TGTGCTAGTGGTTCAAGGGAGACAGGGGCTAACACCATATATTTT. This encodes CASGSRETGANTIYF.

The CDR3 nucleotides read TGTGCCAGCAGCCGGGACAGTTATGGCTACACCTTC. Amino acids: CASSRDSYGYTF. The V call is TRBV5-4, the J call TRBJ1-2, with TRBD1 matching over 7 bases. Losses at the gene ends were 4 bases for V and 5 bases for J; bases not matched to a gene: 2. The CDR3 has 12 residues. Germline CDR1 and CDR2: SGHNT and YYREEE (reference sequence).

This clone was observed once. Mismatch with germline at one junction end may stem from a read error. The chain is built from TRBV28 and TRBJ1-2; D call uncertain. This CDR3 is 15 amino acids long. The germline V gene encodes CDR1 MDHEN and CDR2 SYDVKM. Here the CDR3 DNA reads TGTGCCAGTAGTTCCTACCCCTTGGCTAACTATGGCTACACCTTC. Amino acids: CASSSYPLANYGYTF.

The chain carries TRBV5-1 and TRBJ2-1; 15 bases are a match to TRBD2. From germline, CDR1 is SGHRS and CDR2 YFSETQ. This CDR3 is built from 15 residues. The J segment lost 7 bases and the V segment lost 3 bases, leaving 2 bases of the junction unmatched. In DNA, the CDR3 is TGCGCCAGCAGCTCCGGGACTAGCGGGAGGAATGAGCAGTTCTTC. Protein: CASSSGTSGRNEQFF.

The chain carries TRBV4-1 and TRBJ2-3; D call uncertain. The CDR3 is made up of 14 amino acids. V was pared by 1 base and J by 2 bases, with 7 bases between. In germline, CDR1 is MGHRA, CDR2 YSYEKL. CDR3 loop: CASSQATTTDTQYF. CDR3 nucleotides: TGCGCCAGCAGCCAAGCGACAACCACAGATACGCAGTATTTT.

The chain carries TRBV5-1 and TRBJ2-2, with D maybe TRBD2 (5 bases). Germline CDR1 SGHRS, CDR2 YFSETQ. The CDR3 extends over 17 amino acids. V dropped 5 bases and J dropped 5 bases, with 22 bases sitting between them. CDR3 sequence: CASRTGGPGFKTGELFF. CDR3 coding DNA: TGCGCCAGCAGAACCGGAGGACCGGGATTTAAAACCGGGGAGCTGTTTTTT.

The chain is built from TRBV6-1 and TRBJ2-6; TRBD1 aligns across 9 bases. CDR1 and CDR2 (germline): MNHNS, SASEGT. J gave up 1 base and V 1 base, and 2 bases lay outside the gene matches. The CDR3 length is 17 residues. CDR3 nucleotides: TGTGCCAGCAGTGAAGGGGACAGGGTGTCTGGGGCCAACGTCCTGACTTTC. This codes for CASSEGDRVSGANVLTF.

The V and J genes are TRBV19 and TRBJ2-5, with 10 positions matching TRBD2. This CDR3 is 15 amino acids long. Germline values: CDR1 LNHDA, CDR2 SQIVND (reference sequence). V shed 2 bases and J 1 base; nucleotides not matched to a gene: 1. The CDR3 sequence is CASSITSGTQETQYF. In nucleotides, the CDR3 is TGTGCCAGTAGTATAACTAGCGGGACCCAAGAGACCCAGTACTTC.

The chain employs TRBV9 and TRBJ2-2; 10 bases are shared with TRBD2. There are 15 residues in the CDR3. CDR1 is SGDLS, CDR2 YYNGEE, per germline. J lost 7 bases, V lost 4 bases, and 7 bases had no gene match. Written as DNA, the CDR3 is TGTGCCAGCAGCCCCAGCGGGGGGGCGGGCGGGGAGCTGTTTTTT. Its translation: CASSPSGGAGGELFF.

This chain uses TRBV3-1 (or the pseudogene TRBV3-2) with TRBJ1-4; 8 bases line up with TRBD1. The germline CDR1 and CDR2 sequences are LGHDT and YNNKEL (reference sequence). The V gene end was trimmed by 3 bases and the J gene end by 7 bases; junction bases not matched to a gene: 7. This CDR3 is built from 15 residues. The CDR3 sequence is CASSHTGGFFEKLFF. CDR3 bases: TGTGCCAGCAGCCACACAGGGGGGTTTTTTGAAAAACTGTTTTTT.

This CDR3 reads CASSLEMAGETQYF. CDR3 nucleotides: TGTGCCAGCAGCTTAGAAATGGCGGGAGAGACCCAGTACTTC. The chain recombines TRBV7-9 with TRBJ2-5; perhaps TRBD2 as D (5 bases). V was cut by 1 base and J by 4 bases, with 10 bases left in between. CDR3 length: 14 amino acids. Germline-derived CDR1 and CDR2 are SEHNR and FQNEAQ (reference sequence).

The chain has TRBV5-1 and TRBJ2-1, with TRBD1 matching over 8 bases. V lost 4 bases to trimming and J lost 8 bases; unmatched junction nucleotides: 11. Germline V lookup: CDR1 SGHRS, CDR2 YFSETQ. The CDR3 spans 15 residues. CDR3 protein: CASSKGTGLSDEQFF. The CDR3 nucleotides read TGCGCCAGCAGCAAGGGGACAGGACTTAGCGATGAGCAGTTCTTC.

This sequence joins TRBV24-1 and TRBJ1-2; tentative D call: TRBD1 (5 bases). Germline CDR1 reads KGHDR; CDR2 reads SFDVKD. The CDR3 is 16 residues long. The V and J ends lost 5 bases and 8 bases respectively, with 23 bases between them. DNA for the CDR3: TGTGCCACCAGTGGTGCAGGGAGGGCCGCTACCGCCGGCTACACCTTC. Translated: CATSGAGRAATAGYTF.

This sequence joins TRBV7-9 and TRBJ1-1; TRBD1 matches at 9 bases. V shed 4 bases, J shed 6 bases, and the junction held 9 bases outside the gene matches. Germline V gene sequence: CDR1 SEHNR, CDR2 FQNEAQ (reference sequence). The CDR3 sequence is 15 residues long. CDR3 bases: TGTGCCAGCAGCTCAACGGGACAGGGTATCCCTGAAGCTTTCTTT. Encoded protein: CASSSTGQGIPEAFF.

V gene TRBV27 combines with J gene TRBJ2-7; 9 bases line up with TRBD1. CDR3 length equals 15 residues. Germline V gene sequence: CDR1 MNHEY, CDR2 SMNVEV (reference sequence). J was trimmed by 5 bases and V by 4 bases; bases with no gene match: 9. The DNA for the CDR3 is TGTGCCAGCAGTTACGCCGGGACAGGGACGCACGAGCAGTACTTC. Amino acid sequence: CASSYAGTGTHEQYF.

This clone was detected only once. V is TRBV25-1 and J is TRBJ2-2; TRBD2 aligns across 12 bases. Losses at the gene ends were 9 bases for V and 5 bases for J; bases not matched to a gene: 7. CDR1 MGHDK and CDR2 SYGVNS come from the germline V gene. The CDR3 contains 15 residues. The CDR3 DNA is TGTGCCAGTTGGACCGGACTAGCGGGGACCGGGGAGCTGTTTTTT. Protein: CASWTGLAGTGELFF.

This rearrangement joins TRBV18 to TRBJ1-3; D not certain. Trimming removed 2 bases at V and 0 bases at J, with 8 bases between. Germline CDR1 is KGHSH and CDR2 is LQKENI. The CDR3 has 15 amino acids. The CDR3 reads CASSPGPVSGNTIYF. Written as DNA, the CDR3 is TGTGCCAGCTCACCAGGGCCCGTCTCTGGAAACACCATATATTTT.

This clone occurred a few times. The gene calls are TRBV28 and TRBJ2-1; 7 bases are a match to TRBD2. Per germline, CDR1 MDHEN and CDR2 SYDVKM. Losses at the gene ends were 5 bases for V and 2 bases for J; bases not matched to a gene: 12. The CDR3 has 17 residues. CDR3 region: CASSPPREAGAYNEQFF. CDR3 in DNA: TGTGCCAGCAGTCCGCCCCGGGAGGCGGGAGCCTACAATGAGCAGTTCTTC.

The rearrangement links TRBV28 to TRBJ2-3, with 16 bases identical to TRBD2. Germline V gene sequence: CDR1 MDHEN, CDR2 SYDVKM. The junction had 11 bases not matched to a gene; V was cut back by 5 bases and J by 3 bases. This CDR3 has 19 amino acids. The CDR3 spells CASSGTSGRAVFGTDTQYF. The CDR3 DNA reads as TGTGCCAGCAGTGGGACTAGCGGGAGGGCGGTATTTGGTACAGATACGCAGTATTTT.